The rows below give T cell receptor beta chains drawn from one sample of a study of cytomegalovirus exposure and HLA in healthy donors. Produced via immunoSEQ multiplex PCR; TCRdb's table is partial and in-frame only. In the table there are roughly 100,000 clones, roughly 10% of which are singletons. Sequencing was done on a sample of PBMCs. The receptors shown here come from a man in his fifties or sixties in good health and CMV-seropositive. The CDR3 runs from the conserved cysteine through the conserved F or W.

TRBV28,TRBJ2-3,CASSSPDRAGADTQYF
TRBV2,TRBJ2-3,CASRVDRTGTDTQYF
TRBV18,TRBJ2-7,CASSQGAGEQYF
TRBV15,TRBJ2-2,CATSRVPLAGNTGELFF
TRBV7-9,TRBJ2-2,CASSLRPGSSLNTGELFF
TRBV27,TRBJ1-2,CASSPRGIFGGHTF
TRBV7-9,TRBJ1-2,CASSLSSDRARYTF
TRBV5-6,TRBJ1-1,CASSQDRNTEAFF
TRBV4-1,TRBJ1-4,CASSPRVSTVNEKLFF
TRBV7-9,TRBJ2-3,CASSSMGLLPTDTQYF
TRBV9,TRBJ1-2,CASSVAETAGGYTF
TRBV28,TRBJ1-5,CASSSPGTGGDQPQHF
TRBV10-3,TRBJ1-5,CAISVGTGLNQPQHF
TRBV19,TRBJ2-1,CASSPTRTGGPYNEQFF
TRBV5-4,TRBJ2-7,CASSQGTSGSRWSYEQYF
TRBV6-5,TRBJ1-1,CASSRGQGTEAFF
TRBV28,TRBJ1-5,CASRLDREESNQPQHF
TRBV4-2,TRBJ2-5,CASSRSRVGGGEETQYF
TRBV12-5,TRBJ1-2,CASGLGSTGWDYGYTF
TRBV2,TRBJ1-2,CATTGETYGYTF
TRBV4-2,TRBJ2-1,CASSQQRGAYNEQFF
TRBV19,TRBJ1-5,CASSPAGGRDNQPQHF
TRBV4-3,TRBJ1-1,CASSQRPGQGTEAFF
TRBV28,TRBJ1-5,CASSPYRGAQPQHF
TRBV30,TRBJ1-1,CAVRGYTEAFF
TRBV2,TRBJ2-1,CASREAPKAEQFF
TRBV19,TRBJ2-3,CASSIGGRASDTQYF
TRBV9,TRBJ2-5,CASSPWTATKGETQYF
TRBV28,TRBJ1-2,CASLESGEGYGYTF
TRBV11-1,TRBJ2-5,CASSWGQGRDQETQYF
TRBV28,TRBJ2-7,CASPYLYEQYF
TRBV7-8,TRBJ1-4,CASSRDRGEKLFF
TRBV5-1,TRBJ2-1,CASSLTLGGNEQFF
TRBV5-1,TRBJ2-3,CASSYSSGASTDTQYF
TRBV25-1,TRBJ2-6,CASSPTGAGANVLTF
TRBV6-6,TRBJ1-1,CASRLEANTEAFF
TRBV9,TRBJ2-1,CASSDTFSGSSYNEQFF
TRBV30,TRBJ1-4,CAWRQGFLSNEKLFF
TRBV5-1,TRBJ2-1,CASSAASGSTYNEQFF
TRBV6-1,TRBJ1-5,CASHRDSNQPQHF
TRBV7-6,TRBJ2-2,CASSLVGGTGELFF
TRBV27,TRBJ1-2,CASSPGVPGGHGYTF
TRBV9,TRBJ2-1,CASSPGLVGNNEQFF
TRBV6-5,TRBJ1-1,CASSYSGPPALTEAFF
TRBV5-4,TRBJ2-7,CASSLGDEQYF
TRBV4-3,TRBJ2-3,CASSQDPSGTDTQYF
TRBV28,TRBJ1-4,CASSLLAGTPATNEKLFF
TRBV20-1,TRBJ1-1,CSAFPGFEAFF
TRBV7-2,TRBJ1-1,CASSFGAGEGNTEAFF
TRBV6-1,TRBJ2-7,CASSEGWTAEQYF
TRBV4-3,TRBJ2-2,CASSQGRLATGELFF
TRBV10-3,TRBJ2-7,CAISESGRLAGSYEQYF
TRBV7-2,TRBJ2-7,CASSALAGAYEQYF
TRBV1,TRBJ2-2,CTSSPPTGRNTGELFF
TRBV27,TRBJ2-1,CASSPETSGKHEQFF
TRBV6-5,TRBJ1-1,CASSYLQGPNTEAFF
TRBV28,TRBJ2-1,CASSLLAGGNNEQFF
TRBV18,TRBJ1-5,CASSPGRVPSNQPQHF
TRBV28,TRBJ1-1,CASSETGGMNTEAFF
TRBV6-6,TRBJ2-7,CASSREVGAYEQYF